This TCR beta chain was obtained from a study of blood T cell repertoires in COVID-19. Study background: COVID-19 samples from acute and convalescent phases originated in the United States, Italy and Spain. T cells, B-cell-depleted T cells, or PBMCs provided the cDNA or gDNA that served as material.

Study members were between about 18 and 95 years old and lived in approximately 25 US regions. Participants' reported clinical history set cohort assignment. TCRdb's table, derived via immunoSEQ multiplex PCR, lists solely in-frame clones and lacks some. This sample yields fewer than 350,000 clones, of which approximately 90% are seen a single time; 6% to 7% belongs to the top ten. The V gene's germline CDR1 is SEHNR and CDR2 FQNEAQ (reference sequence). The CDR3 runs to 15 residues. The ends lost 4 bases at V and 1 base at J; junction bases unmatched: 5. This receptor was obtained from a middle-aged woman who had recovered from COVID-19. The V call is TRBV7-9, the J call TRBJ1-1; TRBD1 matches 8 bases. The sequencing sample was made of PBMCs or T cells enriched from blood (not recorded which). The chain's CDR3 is CASSSLGTGNTEAFF. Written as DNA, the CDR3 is TGTGCCAGCAGCTCCCTGGGGACAGGGAACACTGAAGCTTTCTTT.